This paragraph covers one T cell receptor (beta chain) sequence. This record comes from a study of blood T cell repertoires in COVID-19. Study overall: Both acute and convalescent COVID-19 samples were obtained from the United States, Italy and Spain.

A Seattle source enrolled patients during active infection and followed them longitudinally. Germline V gene sequence: CDR1 SEHNR, CDR2 FQNEAQ (reference sequence). The CDR3 is 19 residues long. V was pared by 4 bases and J by 0 bases, with 13 bases of the junction left unmatched. This table comes from immunoSEQ multiplex PCR, and its TCRdb copy is limited to in-frame clones, with some not included. Among 300,000 to 450,000 clones listed, roughly 90% were seen once. Sequencing was carried out using peripheral blood. The chain recombines TRBV7-9 with TRBJ2-4, with TRBD2 identical over 9 bases. The receptor's source is a woman aged 25 to 39 with COVID-19, enrolled during active disease. In DNA, the CDR3 is TGTGCCAGCAGCTCGACTAGCGGAGTGGGAGAACTAGCCAAAAACATTCAGTACTTC. Translation: CASSSTSGVGELAKNIQYF.